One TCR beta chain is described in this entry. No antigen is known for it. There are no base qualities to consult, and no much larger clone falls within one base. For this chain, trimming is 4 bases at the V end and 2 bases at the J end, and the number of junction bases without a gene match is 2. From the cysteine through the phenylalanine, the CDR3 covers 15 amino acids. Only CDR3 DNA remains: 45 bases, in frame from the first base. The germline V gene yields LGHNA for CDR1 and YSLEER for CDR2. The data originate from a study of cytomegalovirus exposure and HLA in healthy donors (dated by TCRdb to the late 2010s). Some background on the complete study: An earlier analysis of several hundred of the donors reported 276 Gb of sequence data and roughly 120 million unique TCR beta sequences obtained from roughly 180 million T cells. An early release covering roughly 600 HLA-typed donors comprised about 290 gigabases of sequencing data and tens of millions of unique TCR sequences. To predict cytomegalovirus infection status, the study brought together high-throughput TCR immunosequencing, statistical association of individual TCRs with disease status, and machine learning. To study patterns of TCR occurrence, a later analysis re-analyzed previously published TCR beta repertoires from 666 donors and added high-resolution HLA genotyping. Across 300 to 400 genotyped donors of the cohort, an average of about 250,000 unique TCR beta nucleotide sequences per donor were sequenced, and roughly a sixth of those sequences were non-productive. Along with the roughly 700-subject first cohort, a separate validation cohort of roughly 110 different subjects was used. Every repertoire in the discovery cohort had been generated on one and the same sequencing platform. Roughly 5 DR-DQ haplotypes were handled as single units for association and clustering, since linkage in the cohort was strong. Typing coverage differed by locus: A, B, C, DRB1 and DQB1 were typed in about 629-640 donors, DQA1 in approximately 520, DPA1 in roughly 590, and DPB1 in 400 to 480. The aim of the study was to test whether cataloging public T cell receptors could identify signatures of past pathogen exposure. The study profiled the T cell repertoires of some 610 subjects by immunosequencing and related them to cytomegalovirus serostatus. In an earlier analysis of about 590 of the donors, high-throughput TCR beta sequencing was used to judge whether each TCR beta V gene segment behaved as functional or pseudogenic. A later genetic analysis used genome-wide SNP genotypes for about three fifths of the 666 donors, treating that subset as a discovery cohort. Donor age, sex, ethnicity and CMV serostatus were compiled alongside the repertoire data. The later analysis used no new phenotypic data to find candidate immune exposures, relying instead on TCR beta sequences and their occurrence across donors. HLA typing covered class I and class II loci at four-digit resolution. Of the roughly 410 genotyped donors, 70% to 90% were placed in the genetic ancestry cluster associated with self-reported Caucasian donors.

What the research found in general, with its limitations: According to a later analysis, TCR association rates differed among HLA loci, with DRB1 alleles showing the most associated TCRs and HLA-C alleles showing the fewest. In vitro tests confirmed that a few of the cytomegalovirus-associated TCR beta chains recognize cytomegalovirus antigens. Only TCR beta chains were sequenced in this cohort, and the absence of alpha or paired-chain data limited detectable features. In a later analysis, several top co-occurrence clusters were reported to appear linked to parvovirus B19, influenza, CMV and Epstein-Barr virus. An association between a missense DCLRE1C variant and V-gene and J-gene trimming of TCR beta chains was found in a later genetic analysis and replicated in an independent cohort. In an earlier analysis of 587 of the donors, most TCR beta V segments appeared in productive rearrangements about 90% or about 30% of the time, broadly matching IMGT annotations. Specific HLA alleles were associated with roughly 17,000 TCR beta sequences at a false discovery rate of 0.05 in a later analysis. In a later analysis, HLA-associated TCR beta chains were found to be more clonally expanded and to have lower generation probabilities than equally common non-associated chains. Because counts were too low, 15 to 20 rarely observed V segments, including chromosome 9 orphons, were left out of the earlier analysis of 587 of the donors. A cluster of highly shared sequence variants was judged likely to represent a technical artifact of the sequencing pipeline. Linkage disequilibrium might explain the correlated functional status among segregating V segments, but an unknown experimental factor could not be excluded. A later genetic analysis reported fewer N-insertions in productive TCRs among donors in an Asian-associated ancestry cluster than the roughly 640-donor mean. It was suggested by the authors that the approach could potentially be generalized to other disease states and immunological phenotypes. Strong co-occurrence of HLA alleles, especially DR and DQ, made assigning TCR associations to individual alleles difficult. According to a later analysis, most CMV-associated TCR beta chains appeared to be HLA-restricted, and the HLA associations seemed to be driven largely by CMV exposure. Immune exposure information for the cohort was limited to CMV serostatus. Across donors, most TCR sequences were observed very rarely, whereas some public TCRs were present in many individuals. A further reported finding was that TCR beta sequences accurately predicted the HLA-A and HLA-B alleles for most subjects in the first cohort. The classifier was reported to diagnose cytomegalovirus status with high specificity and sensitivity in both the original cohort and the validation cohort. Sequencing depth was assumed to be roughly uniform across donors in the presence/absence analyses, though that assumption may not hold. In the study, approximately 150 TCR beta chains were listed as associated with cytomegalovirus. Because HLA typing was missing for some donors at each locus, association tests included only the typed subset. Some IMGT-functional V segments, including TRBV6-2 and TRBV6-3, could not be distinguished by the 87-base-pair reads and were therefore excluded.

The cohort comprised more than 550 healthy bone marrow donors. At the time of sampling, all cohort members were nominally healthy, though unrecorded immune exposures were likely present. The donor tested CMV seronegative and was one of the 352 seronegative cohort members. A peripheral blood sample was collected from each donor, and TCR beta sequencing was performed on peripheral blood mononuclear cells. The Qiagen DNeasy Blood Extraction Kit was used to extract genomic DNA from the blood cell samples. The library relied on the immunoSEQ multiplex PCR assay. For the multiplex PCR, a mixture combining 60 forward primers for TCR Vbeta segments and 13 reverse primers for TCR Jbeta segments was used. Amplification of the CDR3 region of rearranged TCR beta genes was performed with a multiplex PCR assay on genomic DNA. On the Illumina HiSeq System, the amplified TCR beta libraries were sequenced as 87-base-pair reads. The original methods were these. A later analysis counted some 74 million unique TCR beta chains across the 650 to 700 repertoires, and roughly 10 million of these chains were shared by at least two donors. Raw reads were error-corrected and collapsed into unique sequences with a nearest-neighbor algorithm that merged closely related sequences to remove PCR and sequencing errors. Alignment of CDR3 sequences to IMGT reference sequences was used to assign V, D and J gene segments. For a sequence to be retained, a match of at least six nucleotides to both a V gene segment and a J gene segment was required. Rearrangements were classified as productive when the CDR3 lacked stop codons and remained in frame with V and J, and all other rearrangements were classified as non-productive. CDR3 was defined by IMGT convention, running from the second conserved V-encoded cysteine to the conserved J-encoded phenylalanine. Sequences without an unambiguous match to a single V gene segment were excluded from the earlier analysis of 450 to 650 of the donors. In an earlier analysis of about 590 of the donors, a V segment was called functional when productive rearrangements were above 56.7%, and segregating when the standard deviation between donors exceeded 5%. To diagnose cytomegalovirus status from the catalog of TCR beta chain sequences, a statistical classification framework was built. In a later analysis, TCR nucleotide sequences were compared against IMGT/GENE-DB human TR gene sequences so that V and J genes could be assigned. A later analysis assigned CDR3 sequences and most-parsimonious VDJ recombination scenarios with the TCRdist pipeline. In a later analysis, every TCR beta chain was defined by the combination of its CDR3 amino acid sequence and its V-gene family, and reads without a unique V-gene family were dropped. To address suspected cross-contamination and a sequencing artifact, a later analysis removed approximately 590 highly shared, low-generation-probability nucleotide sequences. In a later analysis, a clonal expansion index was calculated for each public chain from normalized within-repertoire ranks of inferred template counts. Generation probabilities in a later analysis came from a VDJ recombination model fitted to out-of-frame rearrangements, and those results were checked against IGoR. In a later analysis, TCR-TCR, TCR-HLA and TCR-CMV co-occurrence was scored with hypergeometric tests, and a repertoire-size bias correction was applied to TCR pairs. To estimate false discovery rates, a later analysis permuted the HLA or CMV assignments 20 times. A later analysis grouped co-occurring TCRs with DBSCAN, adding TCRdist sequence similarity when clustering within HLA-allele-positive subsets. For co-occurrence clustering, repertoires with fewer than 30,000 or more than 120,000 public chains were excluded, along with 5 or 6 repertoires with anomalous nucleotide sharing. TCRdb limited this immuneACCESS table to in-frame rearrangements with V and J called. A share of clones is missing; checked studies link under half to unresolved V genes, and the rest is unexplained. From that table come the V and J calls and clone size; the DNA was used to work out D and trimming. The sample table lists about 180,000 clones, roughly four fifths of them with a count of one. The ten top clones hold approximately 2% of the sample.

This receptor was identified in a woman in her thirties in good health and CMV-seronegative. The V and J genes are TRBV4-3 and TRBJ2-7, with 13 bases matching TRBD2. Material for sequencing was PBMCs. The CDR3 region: CASSRGTSGTYEQYF. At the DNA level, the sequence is TGCGCCAGCAGCCGCGGGACTAGCGGGACCTACGAGCAGTACTTC.